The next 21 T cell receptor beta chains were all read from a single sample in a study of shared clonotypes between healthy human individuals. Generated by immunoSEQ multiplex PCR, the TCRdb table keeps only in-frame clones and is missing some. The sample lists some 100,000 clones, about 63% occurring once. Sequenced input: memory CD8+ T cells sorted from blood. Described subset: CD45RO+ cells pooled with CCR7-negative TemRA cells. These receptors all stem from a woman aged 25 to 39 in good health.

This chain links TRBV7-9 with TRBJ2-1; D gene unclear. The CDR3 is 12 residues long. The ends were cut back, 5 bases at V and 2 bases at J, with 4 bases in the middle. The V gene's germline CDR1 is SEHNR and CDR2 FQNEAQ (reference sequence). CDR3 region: CASSRTYNEQFF. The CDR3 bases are TGTGCCAGCAGCCGGACCTACAATGAGCAGTTCTTC. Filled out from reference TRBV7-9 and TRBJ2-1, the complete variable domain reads DTGVSQNPRHKITKRGQNVTFRCDPISEHNRLYWYRQTLGQGPEFLTYFQNEAQLEKSRLLSDRFSAERPKGSFSTLEIQRTEQGDSAMYLCASSRTYNEQFFGPGTRLTVL.

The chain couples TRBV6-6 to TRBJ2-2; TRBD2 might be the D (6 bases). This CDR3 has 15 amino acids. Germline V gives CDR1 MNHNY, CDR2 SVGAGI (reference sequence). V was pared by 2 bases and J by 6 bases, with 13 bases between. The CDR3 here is CASSYERPGAGELFF. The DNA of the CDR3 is TGTGCCAGCAGTTACGAGCGCCCGGGGGCCGGGGAGCTGTTTTTT.

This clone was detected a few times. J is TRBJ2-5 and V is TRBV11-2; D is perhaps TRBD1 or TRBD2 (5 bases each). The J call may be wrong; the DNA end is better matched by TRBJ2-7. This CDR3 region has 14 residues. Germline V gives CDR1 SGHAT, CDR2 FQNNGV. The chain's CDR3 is CASSFGGRTYEQYF. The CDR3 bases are TGTGCCAGCAGCTTTGGGGGAAGGACCTACGAGCAGTACTTC.

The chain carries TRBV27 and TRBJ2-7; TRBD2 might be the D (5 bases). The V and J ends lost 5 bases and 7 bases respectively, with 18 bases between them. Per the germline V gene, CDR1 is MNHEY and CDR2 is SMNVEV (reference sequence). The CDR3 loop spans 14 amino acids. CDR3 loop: CASSPRPHRREQYF. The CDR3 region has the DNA TGTGCCAGCAGTCCCCGGCCCCACCGGAGGGAGCAGTACTTC.

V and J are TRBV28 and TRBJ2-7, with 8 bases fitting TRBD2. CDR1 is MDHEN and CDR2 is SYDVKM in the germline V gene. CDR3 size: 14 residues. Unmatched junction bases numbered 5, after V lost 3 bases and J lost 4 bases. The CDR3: CASSFTGGAYEQYF. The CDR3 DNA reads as TGTGCCAGCAGTTTTACCGGGGGGGCTTACGAGCAGTACTTC. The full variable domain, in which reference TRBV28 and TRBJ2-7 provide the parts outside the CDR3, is DVKVTQSSRYLVKRTGEKVFLECVQDMDHENMFWYRQDPGLGLRLIYFSYDVKMKEKGDIPEGYSVSREKKERFSLILESASTNQTSMYLCASSFTGGAYEQYFGPGTRLTVT.

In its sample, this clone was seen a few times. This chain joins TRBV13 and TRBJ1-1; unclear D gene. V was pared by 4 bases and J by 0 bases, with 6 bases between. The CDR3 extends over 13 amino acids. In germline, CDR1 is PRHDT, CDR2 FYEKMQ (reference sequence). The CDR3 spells CASSSMMNTEAFF. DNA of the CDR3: TGTGCCAGCAGCTCCATGATGAACACTGAAGCTTTCTTT.

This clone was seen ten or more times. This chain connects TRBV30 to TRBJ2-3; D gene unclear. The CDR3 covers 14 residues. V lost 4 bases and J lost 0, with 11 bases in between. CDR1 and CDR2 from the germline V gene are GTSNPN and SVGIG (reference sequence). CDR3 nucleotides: TGTGCCTGGAAATCGGTAATGAGCACAGATACGCAGTATTTT. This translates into CAWKSVMSTDTQYF.

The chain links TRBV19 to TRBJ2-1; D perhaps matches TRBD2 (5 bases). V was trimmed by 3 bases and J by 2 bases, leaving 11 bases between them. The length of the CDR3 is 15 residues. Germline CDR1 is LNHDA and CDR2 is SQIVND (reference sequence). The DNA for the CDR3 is TGTGCCAGTAGTATCAATAGCGACACCTACAATGAGCAGTTCTTC. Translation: CASSINSDTYNEQFF.

CDR3 amino acids: CASSRRGPSGSSYEQYF. CDR3 sequence (DNA): TGCGCCAGCAGCCGCCGGGGACCCAGCGGGAGTTCCTACGAGCAGTACTTC. This rearrangement joins TRBV4-1 to TRBJ2-7; 8 nucleotides align to TRBD2. V trimming: 4 bases; J trimming: 1 base; junction bases outside the gene matches: 12. Germline CDR1 MGHRA, CDR2 YSYEKL. The CDR3 length is 17 residues.

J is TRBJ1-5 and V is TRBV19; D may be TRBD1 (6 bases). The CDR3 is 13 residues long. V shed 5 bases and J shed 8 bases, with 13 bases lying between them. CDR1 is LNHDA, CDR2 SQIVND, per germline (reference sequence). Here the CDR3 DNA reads TGTGCCAGTAGTGACAGGCCCTTCAAGCCCCAGCATTTT. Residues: CASSDRPFKPQHF.

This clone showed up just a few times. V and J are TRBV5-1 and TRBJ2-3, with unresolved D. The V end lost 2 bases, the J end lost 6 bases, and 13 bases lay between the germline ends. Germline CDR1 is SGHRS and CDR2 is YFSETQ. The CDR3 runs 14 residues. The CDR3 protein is CASSFESAGDTQYF. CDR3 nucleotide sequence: TGCGCCAGCAGCTTCGAGTCTGCTGGGGATACGCAGTATTTT. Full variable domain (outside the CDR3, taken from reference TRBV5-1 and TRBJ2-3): KAGVTQTPRYLIKTRGQQVTLSCSPISGHRSVSWYQQTPGQGLQFLFEYFSETQRNKGNFPGRFSGRQFSNSRSEMNVSTLELGDSALYLCASSFESAGDTQYFGPGTRLTVL.

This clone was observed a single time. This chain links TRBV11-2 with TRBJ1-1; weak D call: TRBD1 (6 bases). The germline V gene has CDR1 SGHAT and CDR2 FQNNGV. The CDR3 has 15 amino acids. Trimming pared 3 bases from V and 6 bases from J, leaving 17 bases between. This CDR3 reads CASSLGPGHLPEAFF. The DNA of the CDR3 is TGTGCCAGCAGCTTGGGACCGGGACACCTCCCTGAAGCTTTCTTT.

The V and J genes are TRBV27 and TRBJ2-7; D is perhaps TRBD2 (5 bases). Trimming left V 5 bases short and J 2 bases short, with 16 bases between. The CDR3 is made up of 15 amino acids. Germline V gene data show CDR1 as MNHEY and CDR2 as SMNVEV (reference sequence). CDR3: CASSRAGRAPYEQYF. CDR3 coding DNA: TGTGCCAGCAGTCGGGCGGGTCGGGCTCCCTACGAGCAGTACTTC.

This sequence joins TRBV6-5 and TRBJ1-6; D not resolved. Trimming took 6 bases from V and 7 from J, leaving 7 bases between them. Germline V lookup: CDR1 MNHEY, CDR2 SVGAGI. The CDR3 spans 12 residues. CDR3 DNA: TGTGCCAGCAGACCGACAAATTCACCCCTCCACTTT. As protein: CASRPTNSPLHF.

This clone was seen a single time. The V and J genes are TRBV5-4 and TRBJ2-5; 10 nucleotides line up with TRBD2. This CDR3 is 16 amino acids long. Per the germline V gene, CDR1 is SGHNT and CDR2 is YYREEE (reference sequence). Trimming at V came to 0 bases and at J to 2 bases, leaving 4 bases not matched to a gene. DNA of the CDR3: TGTGCCAGCAGCTTGGGCCTAGCGGGAGTACAAGAGACCCAGTACTTC. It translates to CASSLGLAGVQETQYF.

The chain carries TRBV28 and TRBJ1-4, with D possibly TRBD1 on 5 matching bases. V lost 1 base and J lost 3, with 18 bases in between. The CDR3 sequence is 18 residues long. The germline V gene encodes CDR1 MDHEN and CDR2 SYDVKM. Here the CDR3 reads CASSLFLSPTAANEKLFF. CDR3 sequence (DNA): TGTGCCAGCAGTTTATTCCTATCACCGACAGCAGCTAATGAAAAACTGTTTTTT.

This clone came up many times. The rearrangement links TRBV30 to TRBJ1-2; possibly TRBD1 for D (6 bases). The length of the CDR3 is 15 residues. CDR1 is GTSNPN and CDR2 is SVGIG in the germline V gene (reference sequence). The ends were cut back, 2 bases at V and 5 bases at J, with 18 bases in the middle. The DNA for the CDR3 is TGTGCCTGGAGTCTCCTGGGGGGCATAGAGTATGGCTACACCTTC. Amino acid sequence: CAWSLLGGIEYGYTF.

The CDR3 spells CASSLDRAGRVPGELFF. In nucleotides, the CDR3 is TGCGCCAGCAGCTTGGACCGGGCGGGGAGAGTTCCCGGGGAGCTGTTTTTT. V is TRBV5-1 and J is TRBJ2-2; D possibly corresponds to TRBD2 (6 bases). Trimming took off 0 bases at V and 6 bases at J, with 18 bases between the two ends. The germline gives CDR1 SGHRS, CDR2 YFSETQ. CDR3 size: 17 residues.

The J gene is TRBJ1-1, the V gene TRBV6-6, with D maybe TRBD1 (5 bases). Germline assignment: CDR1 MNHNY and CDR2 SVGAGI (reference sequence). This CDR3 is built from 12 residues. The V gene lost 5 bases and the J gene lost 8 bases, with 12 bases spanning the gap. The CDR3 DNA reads TGTGCCAGCAGTAAGGGGTTCGGGGAAGCTTTCTTT. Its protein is CASSKGFGEAFF.

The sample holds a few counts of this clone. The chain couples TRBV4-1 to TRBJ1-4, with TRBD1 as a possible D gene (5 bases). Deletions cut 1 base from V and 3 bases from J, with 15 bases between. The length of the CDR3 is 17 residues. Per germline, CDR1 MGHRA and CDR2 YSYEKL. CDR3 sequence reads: CASSQGNWGGSNEKLFF. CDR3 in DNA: TGCGCCAGCAGCCAAGGGAACTGGGGGGGTTCTAATGAAAAACTGTTTTTT.

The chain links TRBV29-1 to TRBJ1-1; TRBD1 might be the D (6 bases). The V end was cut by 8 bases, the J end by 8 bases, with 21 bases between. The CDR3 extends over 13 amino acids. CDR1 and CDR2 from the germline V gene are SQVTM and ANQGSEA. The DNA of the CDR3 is TGCAGCACCTACAGGGTCCTAGAGACGGAAGCTTTCTTT. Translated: CSTYRVLETEAFF. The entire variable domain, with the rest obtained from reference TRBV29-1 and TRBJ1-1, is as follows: SAVISQKPSRDICQRGTSLTIQCQVDSQVTMMFWYRQQPGQSLTLIATANQGSEATYESGFVIDKFPISRPNLTFSTLTVSNMSPEDSSIYLCSTYRVLETEAFFGQGTRLTVV.